A selection of T cell receptor beta chains follows, all from one sample in a study of cytomegalovirus exposure and HLA in healthy donors. Measured with immunoSEQ multiplex PCR; TCRdb has only the in-frame clones, and not every one. The sample comprises 200,000 to 250,000 clones, around 87% of which are singletons, and 2% to 2.5% rests with the top ten. The specimen sequenced was PBMCs. Receptors originate from a woman aged 18-29 years in good health and CMV-seropositive. CDR3s include the opening cysteine and the closing phenylalanine or tryptophan. Each record gives: V gene, J gene, clone size, D gene, CDR3 protein, CDR3 DNA. The D gene is left open where the match is weak. Where a row states a size, it is once, few, many or the class of an expanded clone; other rows omit it.

v_call: TRBV6-1
j_call: TRBJ1-2
clone_size: .
d_call: .
cdr3_aa: CASRGAGDGYTF
cdr3_nt: TGTGCCAGCAGGGGGGCAGGGGATGGCTACACCTTC

v_call: TRBV28
j_call: TRBJ1-1
clone_size: once
d_call: TRBD1
cdr3_aa: CASSSTGTGNTEAFF
cdr3_nt: TGTGCCAGCAGTTCAACCGGGACAGGGAACACTGAAGCTTTCTTT

v_call: TRBV18
j_call: TRBJ2-3
clone_size: once
d_call: .
cdr3_aa: CASSPLLGRNPTDTQYF
cdr3_nt: TGTGCCAGCTCACCCCTCCTCGGCAGGAACCCCACAGATACGCAGTATTTT

v_call: TRBV27
j_call: TRBJ2-2
clone_size: once
d_call: .
cdr3_aa: CASSLYIPRLANTGELFF
cdr3_nt: TGTGCCAGCAGTTTATACATCCCGAGACTAGCGAACACCGGGGAGCTGTTTTTT

v_call: TRBV10-3
j_call: TRBJ2-1
clone_size: .
d_call: .
cdr3_aa: CAISESISGMRNEQFF
cdr3_nt: TGTGCCATCAGTGAGTCGATATCGGGGATGCGAAATGAGCAGTTCTTC

v_call: TRBV10-2
j_call: TRBJ1-3
clone_size: once
d_call: .
cdr3_aa: CASSESFGGNTIYF
cdr3_nt: TGCGCCAGCAGTGAGTCTTTTGGAGGGAACACCATATATTTT

v_call: TRBV29-1
j_call: TRBJ1-2
clone_size: .
d_call: .
cdr3_aa: CSVEDRQVPIGYGYTF
cdr3_nt: TGCAGCGTTGAAGACCGACAGGTACCAATAGGCTATGGCTACACCTTC

v_call: TRBV6-5
j_call: TRBJ2-2
clone_size: few
d_call: .
cdr3_aa: CASLQGEELFF
cdr3_nt: TGTGCCAGCCTACAAGGGGAGGAGCTGTTTTTT

v_call: TRBV11-2
j_call: TRBJ2-7
clone_size: .
d_call: TRBD1
cdr3_aa: CASGQSYEQYF
cdr3_nt: TGTGCTTCGGGACAGAGCTACGAGCAGTACTTC

v_call: TRBV6-1
j_call: TRBJ2-4
clone_size: .
d_call: .
cdr3_aa: CASSGLRGAKNIQYF
cdr3_nt: TGTGCCAGCAGCGGGTTACGGGGAGCCAAAAACATTCAGTACTTC

v_call: TRBV5-4
j_call: TRBJ1-1
clone_size: .
d_call: .
cdr3_aa: CASSLWEGTEAFF
cdr3_nt: TGTGCCAGCAGCTTGTGGGAGGGGACTGAAGCTTTCTTT

v_call: TRBV29-1
j_call: TRBJ2-1
clone_size: .
d_call: TRBD2
cdr3_aa: CSVEGLAGNNEQFF
cdr3_nt: TGCAGCGTTGAAGGACTAGCGGGTAACAATGAGCAGTTCTTC

v_call: TRBV5-1
j_call: TRBJ2-3
clone_size: .
d_call: .
cdr3_aa: CASSLGLENTQYF
cdr3_nt: TGCGCCAGCAGCTTGGGACTAGAGAATACGCAGTATTTT

v_call: TRBV5-6
j_call: TRBJ2-1
clone_size: .
d_call: TRBD2
cdr3_aa: CASSLYDKRGSYNEQFF
cdr3_nt: TGTGCCAGCAGCTTGTACGATAAGCGGGGCTCCTACAATGAGCAGTTCTTC

v_call: TRBV6-4
j_call: TRBJ1-2
clone_size: .
d_call: .
cdr3_aa: CASSPQGLGNYGYTF
cdr3_nt: TGTGCCAGCAGCCCCCAGGGGCTGGGAAACTATGGCTACACCTTC

v_call: TRBV27
j_call: TRBJ2-7
clone_size: .
d_call: TRBD1
cdr3_aa: CASSPGQVGYEQYF
cdr3_nt: TGTGCCAGCAGTCCCGGACAGGTGGGCTACGAGCAGTACTTC

v_call: TRBV29-1
j_call: TRBJ2-2
clone_size: .
d_call: .
cdr3_aa: CSVSDFYTGELFF
cdr3_nt: TGCAGCGTTTCAGACTTCTACACCGGGGAGCTGTTTTTT

v_call: TRBV6-5
j_call: TRBJ2-3
clone_size: .
d_call: .
cdr3_aa: CASTRGPWDTQYF
cdr3_nt: TGTGCCAGCACCCGAGGGCCATGGGATACGCAGTATTTT

v_call: TRBV5-1
j_call: TRBJ1-1
clone_size: few
d_call: .
cdr3_aa: CASSLGQMNTEAFF
cdr3_nt: TGCGCCAGCAGCTTGGGACAAATGAACACTGAAGCTTTCTTT

v_call: TRBV4-1
j_call: TRBJ2-1
clone_size: .
d_call: .
cdr3_aa: CASSQEWLATYNEQFF
cdr3_nt: TGCGCCAGCAGCCAAGAATGGCTAGCAACCTACAATGAGCAGTTCTTC

v_call: TRBV27
j_call: TRBJ1-4
clone_size: .
d_call: .
cdr3_aa: CASSLSRGENEKLFF
cdr3_nt: TGTGCCAGCAGTTTGTCTCGGGGGGAGAATGAAAAACTGTTTTTT

v_call: TRBV6-1
j_call: TRBJ2-4
clone_size: .
d_call: .
cdr3_aa: CASSELLPQGGIQYF
cdr3_nt: TGTGCCAGCAGTGAACTTCTTCCGCAGGGAGGCATTCAGTACTTC

v_call: TRBV18
j_call: TRBJ2-7
clone_size: .
d_call: TRBD2
cdr3_aa: CASSPPTGLDPGEQYF
cdr3_nt: TGTGCCAGCTCACCACCTACCGGACTAGATCCGGGCGAGCAGTACTTC

v_call: TRBV5-4
j_call: TRBJ1-2
clone_size: few
d_call: .
cdr3_aa: CASSLGTRGYTF
cdr3_nt: TGTGCCAGCAGCTTGGGGACAAGAGGCTACACCTTC

v_call: TRBV27
j_call: TRBJ2-1
clone_size: .
d_call: TRBD2
cdr3_aa: CASSSLPGLAGWASSYNEQFF
cdr3_nt: TGTGCCAGCAGTTCGTTACCGGGACTAGCGGGATGGGCAAGCTCCTACAATGAGCAGTTCTTC

v_call: TRBV4-1
j_call: TRBJ2-7
clone_size: .
d_call: .
cdr3_aa: CASSQSPRGREQYF
cdr3_nt: TGCGCCAGCAGCCAGTCCCCAAGAGGTCGGGAGCAGTACTTC

v_call: TRBV28
j_call: TRBJ2-3
clone_size: .
d_call: .
cdr3_aa: CASSGLHDTQYF
cdr3_nt: TGTGCCAGCAGCGGACTACACGATACGCAGTATTTT

v_call: TRBV4-1
j_call: TRBJ1-2
clone_size: few
d_call: .
cdr3_aa: CASSQGQGKVGYTF
cdr3_nt: TGCGCCAGCAGCCAAGGTCAGGGGAAAGTAGGCTACACCTTC

v_call: TRBV10-3
j_call: TRBJ1-1
clone_size: .
d_call: .
cdr3_aa: CAIIGVFSRQNTEAFF
cdr3_nt: TGTGCCATCATAGGCGTATTCAGTAGACAGAACACTGAAGCTTTCTTT

v_call: TRBV30
j_call: TRBJ2-3
clone_size: once
d_call: TRBD2
cdr3_aa: CAWSGSGSSADTQYF
cdr3_nt: TGTGCCTGGAGTGGGAGCGGGAGTTCGGCAGATACGCAGTATTTT

v_call: TRBV28
j_call: TRBJ1-1
clone_size: .
d_call: .
cdr3_aa: CASRRTDTEAFF
cdr3_nt: TGTGCCAGCAGGCGAACGGACACTGAAGCTTTCTTT

v_call: TRBV28
j_call: TRBJ1-1
clone_size: .
d_call: TRBD1
cdr3_aa: CASRPPPGQGLNTEAFF
cdr3_nt: TGTGCCAGCAGACCTCCTCCGGGACAGGGGCTGAACACTGAAGCTTTCTTT

v_call: TRBV15
j_call: TRBJ2-1
clone_size: .
d_call: .
cdr3_aa: CATSIDGKSYNEQFF
cdr3_nt: TGTGCCACCAGCATTGACGGGAAATCCTACAATGAGCAGTTCTTC

v_call: TRBV29-1
j_call: TRBJ2-1
clone_size: .
d_call: TRBD2
cdr3_aa: CSVEDQTSGRYNEQFF
cdr3_nt: TGCAGCGTTGAAGACCAGACTAGCGGGAGGTACAATGAGCAGTTCTTC

v_call: TRBV7-9
j_call: TRBJ2-1
clone_size: once
d_call: TRBD2
cdr3_aa: CASSLSGSSGEQFF
cdr3_nt: TGTGCCAGCAGCCTGAGCGGGAGTAGCGGTGAGCAGTTCTTC

v_call: TRBV30
j_call: TRBJ2-3
clone_size: .
d_call: .
cdr3_aa: CAWSVVGSKDTQYF
cdr3_nt: TGTGCCTGGAGTGTGGTCGGGAGTAAGGATACGCAGTATTTT

v_call: TRBV9
j_call: TRBJ2-1
clone_size: .
d_call: .
cdr3_aa: CASSVVGRPYNEQFF
cdr3_nt: TGTGCCAGCAGCGTAGTGGGGAGACCCTACAATGAGCAGTTCTTC

v_call: TRBV5-1
j_call: TRBJ2-1
clone_size: .
d_call: .
cdr3_aa: CASSLVSFRSYNEQFF
cdr3_nt: TGCGCCAGCAGCTTGGTGTCATTCCGGTCCTACAATGAGCAGTTCTTC

v_call: TRBV7-6
j_call: TRBJ2-1
clone_size: .
d_call: .
cdr3_aa: CASSLGGREQFF
cdr3_nt: TGTGCCAGCAGCTTAGGTGGGAGAGAGCAGTTCTTC

v_call: TRBV19
j_call: TRBJ1-1
clone_size: .
d_call: .
cdr3_aa: CASSTTGNTEAFF
cdr3_nt: TGTGCCAGTAGTACCACAGGGAACACTGAAGCTTTCTTT

v_call: TRBV11-2
j_call: TRBJ1-4
clone_size: .
d_call: .
cdr3_aa: CASSPGFTNEKLFF
cdr3_nt: TGTGCCAGCAGCCCGGGATTCACCAATGAAAAACTGTTTTTT

v_call: TRBV7-9
j_call: TRBJ2-5
clone_size: .
d_call: TRBD2
cdr3_aa: CASSLGPLAGETQYF
cdr3_nt: TGTGCCAGCAGCTTAGGCCCCCTAGCGGGAGAGACCCAGTACTTC